The source of this T cell receptor (beta chain) is a study of cytomegalovirus exposure and HLA in healthy donors. Produced via immunoSEQ multiplex PCR; TCRdb's table is partial and in-frame only. The sample gives 90,000 to 110,000 clones, 86% of which show up once; over 3% is in the top ten. With 0 bases clipped from V and 5 bases from J, the junction kept 12 bases outside the gene matches. Germline assignment: CDR1 MDHEN and CDR2 SYDVKM. The CDR3 totals 17 residues. The chain employs TRBV28 and TRBJ2-7; TRBD1 matches at 8 bases. The sequenced material came from PBMCs. This receptor was identified in a woman between 18 and 30 years old in good health and CMV-seropositive. CDR3 sequence: CASSLWSGQGSGNEQYF. CDR3 coding DNA: TGTGCCAGCAGTTTATGGTCCGGACAGGGAAGTGGGAACGAGCAGTACTTC.